Presented here are 16 T cell receptor beta chains from one specimen sequenced in a study of glioma-infiltrating T cells. Amplification of TCR alpha and beta CDR3 regions from RNA used iRepertoire nested multiplex PCR. TCRdb itself ran the multiplex PCR reads through MiXCR, one entry per CDR3 protein. The top ten clones hold around 20% of a sample with 150,000 to 200,000 distinct CDR3 sequences, approximately 30% of them seen once. Sequencing was done on a sample of glioma tissue, nonneoplastic brain tissue, or PBMCs (not recorded which). These TCRs come from a human donor with low-grade glioma or glioblastoma, undergoing nonglioma brain surgery, or in good health (not recorded which).

This clonotype was recorded many times. The rearrangement joins TRBV4-2 to TRBJ2-7, with a tentative D call TRBD1 (6 bases). With 0 bases removed from V and 2 bases from J, the gap between germline ends came to 11 bases. The germline V gene has CDR1 LGHNA and CDR2 YNFKEQ. This CDR3 is 15 amino acids long. CDR3 bases: TGTGCCAGCAGCCAAGAACAGGGAAACCCCTACGAGCAGTACTTC. Amino acid sequence: CASSQEQGNPYEQYF.

This clonotype has just one count. Its ends do not fully match the called genes, so a read error is possible. The V call is TRBV10-3, the J call TRBJ2-2, with a possible D match to TRBD1 (6 bases). The CDR3 is made up of 14 amino acids. Germline V lookup: CDR1 ENHRY, CDR2 SYGVKD. CDR3 residues: CAISLGTPTGELSF. CDR3 in DNA: TGTGCCATCAGTCTCGGGACACCTACCGGGGAGCTGTCTTTT.

The chain links TRBV5-1 to TRBJ2-7; a weak D match, TRBD2 (6 bases). Per the germline V gene, CDR1 is SGHRS and CDR2 is YFSETQ. The CDR3 length is 14 residues. Trimming removed 1 base from V and 3 bases from J, with 11 bases in between. DNA of the CDR3: TGCGCCAGCAGCTTGTCGGGGGTTAGCTACGAGCAGTACTTC. Its protein is CASSLSGVSYEQYF.

Many counts were recorded for this clonotype. This chain connects TRBV27 to TRBJ2-3; no definite D call. The V gene's germline CDR1 is MNHEY and CDR2 SMNVEV (reference sequence). This CDR3 contains 14 residues. Trimming pared 5 bases from V and 0 bases from J, leaving 9 bases between. The CDR3 DNA follows: TGTGCCAGCAGTATAGGGCCTAGCACAGATACGCAGTATTTT. Translating it yields CASSIGPSTDTQYF.

The sample holds many counts of this clonotype. The chain recombines TRBV20-1 with TRBJ2-3, with 13 bases fitting TRBD2. Germline V lookup: CDR1 DFQATT, CDR2 SNEGSKA (reference sequence). The CDR3 is 16 amino acids. Trimming cost V 5 bases and J 2 bases; bases outside gene matches: 7. The CDR3 DNA follows: TGCAGTGCTCCACGACTAGCGGGAGGAAACACAGATACGCAGTATTTT. Residues: CSAPRLAGGNTDTQYF.

This clonotype was detected many times. The chain carries TRBV7-9 and TRBJ2-7; D may be TRBD1 (5 bases). The V and J ends lost 3 bases and 9 bases respectively, with 18 bases between them. CDR3 length equals 14 residues. Germline-derived CDR1 and CDR2 are SEHNR and FQNEAQ (reference sequence). The CDR3, as DNA: TGTGCCAGCAGCTTCGGAGTAGGTCAGGGCGGGCAGTACTTC. Its translation: CASSFGVGQGGQYF.

This clonotype has only a few counts. The chain carries TRBV25-1 and TRBJ2-3, with TRBD2 matching over 11 bases. This CDR3 comprises 18 residues. CDR1 is MGHDK, CDR2 SYGVNS, per germline. V shed 9 bases, J shed 1 base, and the junction held 15 bases outside the gene matches. The CDR3 here is CASSILAGGGLGTDTQYF. The CDR3 DNA reads as TGTGCCAGTAGTATCCTAGCGGGAGGAGGATTGGGCACAGATACGCAGTATTTT.

This clonotype was seen ten or more times. J is TRBJ2-2 and V is TRBV7-2, with D uncertain. This CDR3 comprises 13 residues. The V gene's germline CDR1 is SGHTA and CDR2 FQGNSA. Trimming shortened V by 3 bases and J by 4 bases, and 6 bases separated the two germline ends. The CDR3 loop reads CASSFSGTGELFF. DNA of the CDR3: TGTGCCAGCAGCTTTTCGGGCACCGGGGAGCTGTTTTTT.

This clonotype was seen at least ten times. The rearrangement links TRBV20-1 to TRBJ2-5, with TRBD1 matching 8 bases. After removal of 0 bases from V and 4 bases from J, the junction contained 7 bases not matched to a gene. The CDR3 covers 15 residues. Germline V gives CDR1 DFQATT, CDR2 SNEGSKA (reference sequence). CDR3 residues: CSARDPRGRGETQYF. DNA for the CDR3: TGCAGTGCTAGAGACCCCAGGGGGCGCGGAGAGACCCAGTACTTC.

The chain's CDR3 is CASSPIQKNTEAFF. The CDR3 DNA follows: TGTGCCAGTAGTCCTATACAGAAGAACACTGAAGCTTTCTTT. The rearrangement joins TRBV27 to TRBJ1-1, with unresolved D. The CDR3 covers 14 residues. Germline values: CDR1 MNHEY, CDR2 SMNVEV (reference sequence). V was cut by 9 bases and J by 1 base, with 15 bases left in between.

This clonotype was seen repeatedly, ten times or more. This sequence joins TRBV19 and TRBJ2-5; D uncertain. V lost 3 bases to trimming and J lost 5 bases, with 16 bases between them. The CDR3 extends over 15 amino acids. Per the germline V gene, CDR1 is LNHDA and CDR2 is SQIVND (reference sequence). The CDR3 sequence is CASSIRQADFETQYF. CDR3 nucleotide sequence: TGTGCCAGTAGTATTAGGCAAGCAGACTTCGAGACCCAGTACTTC.

Comment on this clonotype: A read error may produce the germline difference seen at one junction end. DNA of the CDR3: TGCATTGCTGCAATTGGCCGTGACAATGAGCAGTTCTTC. Residues: CIAAIGRDNEQFF. This sequence joins TRBV20-1 and TRBJ2-1; no firm D call. Per germline, CDR1 DFQATT and CDR2 SNEGSKA (reference sequence). The CDR3 covers 13 residues.

This clonotype appeared a few times. V usage is TRBV4-2 and J usage is TRBJ2-1; TRBD2 agrees at 10 bases. Trimming took 4 bases from V and 6 from J; bases not matched to a gene: 9. Germline CDR1 is LGHNA and CDR2 is YNFKEQ. CDR3 length: 16 amino acids. The CDR3 DNA reads as TGTGCCAGCAGCCCCCGAAGTCTAGCGGGGGTCAATGAGCAGTTCTTC. As protein: CASSPRSLAGVNEQFF.

This clonotype has only a few counts. V is TRBV12-3 or TRBV12-4 and J is TRBJ2-1, with 9 bases matching TRBD2. V dropped 3 bases and J dropped 9; count of bases not matched to a gene: 9. CDR3 size: 15 residues. The CDR3 DNA is TGTGCCAGCAGTTTCGGAGCGGGAGGAATGTTTGAGCAGTTCTTC. Translation gives CASSFGAGGMFEQFF.

This clonotype was found many times. The chain joins TRBV4-1 to TRBJ2-7; 10 nucleotides align to TRBD1. The J segment lost 6 bases and the V segment lost 0 bases, leaving 5 bases of the junction unmatched. CDR1 is MGHRA and CDR2 is YSYEKL in the germline V gene. The CDR3 spans 15 residues. DNA of the CDR3: TGCGCCAGCAGCCAAGACGGGACAGGGGTTTCCGAGCAGTACTTC. Protein: CASSQDGTGVSEQYF.

This chain joins TRBV7-2 and TRBJ1-1; TRBD1 is a possible D gene (6 bases). The V gene lost 4 bases and the J gene lost 8 bases, with 20 bases spanning the gap. Germline CDR1 reads SGHTA; CDR2 reads FQGNSA. This CDR3 has 15 residues. CDR3 region: CASSSQGLEAVEAFF. CDR3 DNA: TGTGCCAGCAGCTCGCAGGGGCTCGAAGCTGTAGAAGCTTTCTTT. Filled out from reference TRBV7-2 and TRBJ1-1, the complete variable domain reads GAGVSQSPSNKVTEKGKDVELRCDPISGHTALYWYRQSLGQGLEFLIYFQGNSAPDKSGLPSDRFSAERTGGSVSTLTIQRTQQEDSAVYLCASSSQGLEAVEAFFGQGTRLTVV.